A single sample is the source of the 21 T cell receptor beta chains below, sequenced in a study of T cells in Graves' hyperthyroidism and ophthalmopathy. TCR beta CDR3 region amplification was performed from RNA transcripts. HTBI primers were the set used in a first-round RT-PCR of the TCR CDR3. Each CDR3 protein gets one entry after TCRdb re-called the multiplex PCR reads with MiXCR. The sample contains 300,000 to 400,000 distinct CDR3 sequences, roughly 14% of which appear only once. Sequencing was carried out using blood. The receptors were sampled from a woman aged 30 to 39 with Graves' hyperthyroidism.

The V call is TRBV4-1, the J call TRBJ2-1; 8 nucleotides agree with TRBD2. The CDR3 spans 15 residues. CDR1 and CDR2 (germline): MGHRA, YSYEKL. With 5 bases clipped from V and 5 bases from J, the junction kept 8 bases outside the gene matches. CDR3 in DNA: TGCGCCAGCAGCATGATGCAACTAGCGGACAATGAGCAGTTCTTC. Its protein product is CASSMMQLADNEQFF.

A few counts support this clonotype. The V and J genes are TRBV4-1 and TRBJ2-1, with 8 nucleotides matching TRBD2. This CDR3 has 14 residues. The V segment lost 7 bases and the J segment 7 bases; nucleotides outside the gene matches: 9. Germline V gene data show CDR1 as MGHRA and CDR2 as YSYEKL. The CDR3 reads CASTTDGGDNEQFF. The CDR3, as DNA: TGCGCCAGCACCACCGACGGGGGGGATAATGAGCAGTTCTTC.

The rearrangement links TRBV19 to TRBJ2-2; TRBD2 matches at 9 bases. CDR1 and CDR2 from the germline V gene are LNHDA and SQIVND (reference sequence). CDR3 length: 17 residues. J gave up 6 bases and V 5 bases, and 13 bases lay outside the gene matches. DNA of the CDR3: TGTGCCAGTAGTCCCCGGGGTAGCGGGAGACTTGCCGGGGAGCTGTTTTTT. Translated: CASSPRGSGRLAGELFF.

This clonotype has just a few counts. The chain recombines TRBV6-1 with TRBJ1-6, with TRBD1 as a possible D gene (6 bases). Trimming shortened V by 8 bases and J by 7 bases, and 12 bases separated the two germline ends. The CDR3 covers 13 residues. Germline CDR1 MNHNS, CDR2 SASEGT. The CDR3 DNA reads TGTGCCAGCCTGCAGGGGAACAATTCACCCCTCCACTTT. Translation gives CASLQGNNSPLHF.

This chain connects TRBV29-1 to TRBJ1-1; maybe TRBD1 (6 bases). The CDR3 is 17 amino acids. Germline V gene sequence: CDR1 SQVTM, CDR2 ANQGSEA. Trimming pared 4 bases from V and 2 bases from J, leaving 23 bases between. The CDR3 DNA reads as TGCAGCGTTGGGGCAGGGGCCCGATCAGGGGTAAACACTGAAGCTTTCTTT. It specifies CSVGAGARSGVNTEAFF.

This clonotype was detected a few times. J is TRBJ1-2 and V is TRBV12-3 or TRBV12-4, with D perhaps matching TRBD1 (5 bases). V was clipped by 7 bases and J by 4 bases, with 16 bases between them. The CDR3 is 14 amino acids. The CDR3 spells CASTRSGGGYGYTF. The CDR3, as DNA: TGTGCCAGCACCCGCTCCGGGGGTGGCTATGGCTACACCTTC.

This clonotype was recorded many times. The chain carries TRBV6-2 or TRBV6-3 and TRBJ2-5, with TRBD2 matching over 8 bases. Germline assignment: CDR1 MNHEY and CDR2 SVGEGT. The CDR3 has 14 amino acids. Trimming at V came to 6 bases and at J to 5 bases, leaving 8 bases not matched to a gene. CDR3 in amino acids: CASSSAGVGETQYF. The CDR3 DNA sequence: TGTGCCAGCAGCTCAGCGGGAGTTGGGGAGACCCAGTACTTC.

This clonotype was observed many times. This chain uses TRBV28 with TRBJ2-4, with D perhaps TRBD1 or TRBD2 (5 bases each). The CDR3 is 15 amino acids. CDR1 is MDHEN and CDR2 is SYDVKM in the germline V gene. Trimming took off 5 bases at V and 3 bases at J, with 14 bases between the two ends. The CDR3 here is CASSGTERGKNIQYF. The CDR3 DNA follows: TGTGCCAGCAGTGGCACGGAGAGGGGCAAAAACATTCAGTACTTC.

This clonotype was seen at least ten times. The genes are TRBV11-2 and TRBJ2-1, with D unclear. The CDR3 runs 11 residues. CDR1 SGHAT and CDR2 FQNNGV come from the germline V gene. Trimming took off 4 bases at V and 5 bases at J, with 3 bases between the two ends. CDR3 loop: CASSSNNEQFF. In DNA form, the CDR3 reads TGTGCCAGCAGCTCAAACAATGAGCAGTTCTTC.

The V gene is TRBV4-2, the J gene TRBJ2-2, with no clear D. In germline, CDR1 is LGHNA, CDR2 YNFKEQ. V was cut by 0 bases and J by 6 bases, with 11 bases left in between. The CDR3 loop spans 15 amino acids. CDR3 loop: CASSQDQSVPGELFF. CDR3 DNA: TGTGCCAGCAGCCAAGATCAATCTGTTCCCGGGGAGCTGTTTTTT.

This clonotype occurred many times. V gene TRBV6-2 or TRBV6-3 combines with J gene TRBJ2-7; D is unresolved. V dropped 1 base and J dropped 3 bases, with 16 bases sitting between them. Germline V gene sequence: CDR1 MNHEY, CDR2 SVGEGT. The CDR3 runs to 16 residues. CDR3 DNA: TGTGCCAGCAGTTACTTGGGTCCTAGTAGGCGCTACGAGCAGTACTTC. This codes for CASSYLGPSRRYEQYF.

The rearrangement joins TRBV10-3 to TRBJ2-2; TRBD1 or TRBD2 may be the D gene (5 bases each). The CDR3 covers 13 residues. Germline V lookup: CDR1 ENHRY, CDR2 SYGVKD. V lost 8 bases and J 0 bases, leaving 7 bases between the germline ends. The CDR3 DNA sequence: TGTGCCATCCAGGGAGCGAACACCGGGGAGCTGTTTTTT. Protein: CAIQGANTGELFF.

The chain joins TRBV29-1 to TRBJ2-1, with TRBD2 identical over 7 bases. The CDR3 length is 14 residues. The germline V gene encodes CDR1 SQVTM and CDR2 ANQGSEA. With 0 bases clipped from V and 4 bases from J, the junction kept 3 bases outside the gene matches. The CDR3 DNA sequence: TGCAGCGTTGAAGAGCGGGAGTCGTACAATGAGCAGTTCTTC. Translated: CSVEERESYNEQFF.

The genes are TRBV6-1 and TRBJ1-2; unclear D gene. The CDR3 spans 13 residues. Germline V CDR1 and CDR2: MNHNS, SASEGT. V was cut by 4 bases and J by 2 bases, with 8 bases left in between. CDR3 in amino acids: CASSGAENYGYTF. In DNA, the CDR3 is TGTGCCAGCAGTGGGGCCGAAAACTATGGCTACACCTTC.

This clonotype was seen at least ten times. The rearrangement links TRBV9 to TRBJ2-1; 15 bases line up with TRBD2. Germline V gene lookup returns CDR1 SGDLS and CDR2 YYNGEE. With 0 bases clipped from V and 10 bases from J, the junction kept 14 bases outside the gene matches. The CDR3 extends over 19 amino acids. CDR3 region: CASSVEGTSGRPGFGEQFF. The CDR3 DNA follows: TGTGCCAGCAGCGTAGAGGGGACTAGCGGGAGGCCAGGGTTTGGCGAGCAGTTCTTC.

This clonotype came up many times. The rearrangement joins TRBV9 to TRBJ2-2, with TRBD2 matching over 12 bases. Trimming at V came to 1 base and at J to 4 bases, leaving 8 bases not matched to a gene. Germline lookup yields CDR1 SGDLS and CDR2 YYNGEE. CDR3 size: 18 residues. CDR3 amino acids: CASSVHPSGRESTGELFF. The CDR3 region has the DNA TGTGCCAGCAGCGTACACCCTAGCGGGAGGGAAAGCACCGGGGAGCTGTTTTTT.

Concerning this clonotype itself: Its ends do not fully match the called genes, so a read error is possible. The chain employs TRBV6-1 and TRBJ2-6, with D possibly matching TRBD1 (5 bases). The germline gives CDR1 MNHNS, CDR2 SASEGT. This CDR3 has 17 amino acids. CDR3 loop: CASSGTSKGSGANILTF. The CDR3 region has the DNA TGTGCCAGCAGTGGGACCAGTAAGGGCTCTGGGGCCAACATCCTGACTTTC.

The rearrangement links TRBV13 to TRBJ2-3, with 11 bases aligning to TRBD2. J lost 9 bases, V lost 5 bases, and 7 bases had no gene match. The CDR3 is made up of 14 amino acids. Germline lookup yields CDR1 PRHDT and CDR2 FYEKMQ (reference sequence). The CDR3 DNA is TGTGCCAGCAGCACTAAGACTAGCGGGAACACGCAGTATTTT. The encoded protein is CASSTKTSGNTQYF.

This clonotype was counted ten times or more. The chain carries TRBV12-3 or TRBV12-4 and TRBJ2-1; perhaps TRBD1 as D (6 bases). Trimming took off 5 bases at V and 1 base at J, with 12 bases between the two ends. The CDR3 is 15 amino acids. The CDR3 loop reads CASSPGQLSYNEQFF. The CDR3 DNA follows: TGTGCCAGCAGTCCGGGACAACTATCCTACAATGAGCAGTTCTTC.

The table lists this clonotype with many counts. One end of the junction does not line up with germline, which may come from a read error. V gene TRBV6-2 or TRBV6-3 combines with J gene TRBJ2-2; TRBD1 matches 7 bases. CDR3 length: 14 amino acids. Germline CDR1 is MNHEY and CDR2 is SVGEGT. CDR3 bases: TGTGCCAGCAGCTACTCCGGGACAGCCGGGGAGCTGTTTTTT. This translates into CASSYSGTAGELFF.

V and J are TRBV5-5 and TRBJ2-3; D gene uncertain. Germline-derived CDR1 and CDR2 are SGHKS and YYEKEE (reference sequence). CDR3 size: 14 residues. The V end lost 2 bases, the J end lost 0 bases, and 7 bases lay between the germline ends. The DNA for the CDR3 is TGTGCCAGCAGCTTTCGTCCTAGCACAGATACGCAGTATTTT. Protein sequence: CASSFRPSTDTQYF.